These T cell receptor beta chains were read from a single sample in a study of response to subunit inactivated influenza vaccine. TCRdb independently ran MiXCR on the RT-PCR reads; one entry per CDR3 protein. The sample records about 480,000 distinct CDR3 sequences, over 10% being singletons. Sample: PBMCs from blood, taken roughly 45 days after vaccination. The origin of the receptors is a man aged 45-65 years who received an inactivated influenza vaccine. CDR3s include the opening cysteine and the closing phenylalanine or tryptophan. The order of the fields is J gene, V gene, CDR3 protein.

J gene: TRBJ2-7
V gene: TRBV7-6
CDR3 protein: CASSFSRTSGFDSSYEQYF

J gene: TRBJ2-5
V gene: TRBV12-5
CDR3 protein: CASGLAGAETQYF

J gene: TRBJ2-7
V gene: TRBV7-2
CDR3 protein: CASSPSEGPYEQYF

J gene: TRBJ1-5
V gene: TRBV23-1
CDR3 protein: CATPTAPDSNQPQHF

J gene: TRBJ2-1
V gene: TRBV5-1
CDR3 protein: CASRGENNNEQFF

J gene: TRBJ2-5
V gene: TRBV11-2
CDR3 protein: CASSHGQGGETQYF

J gene: TRBJ2-7
V gene: TRBV29-1
CDR3 protein: CSAVTRLPYEQYF

J gene: TRBJ2-7
V gene: TRBV7-8
CDR3 protein: CASSLEVLAGDLYEQYF

J gene: TRBJ2-7
V gene: TRBV12-3/TRBV12-4
CDR3 protein: CASRRGGNYEQYF

J gene: TRBJ1-6
V gene: TRBV20-1
CDR3 protein: CSARQVGPNSPLHF

J gene: TRBJ1-1
V gene: TRBV2
CDR3 protein: CASTRGAEAFF

J gene: TRBJ2-5
V gene: TRBV20-1
CDR3 protein: CSARGPGVLRETQYF

J gene: TRBJ1-1
V gene: TRBV19
CDR3 protein: CASSPWGENTEAFF

J gene: TRBJ2-2
V gene: TRBV6-2/TRBV6-3
CDR3 protein: CASRDRLSGELFF

J gene: TRBJ1-5
V gene: TRBV20-1
CDR3 protein: CSAHRRAGNQPQHF

J gene: TRBJ2-2
V gene: TRBV24-1
CDR3 protein: CATRSGKMNTGELFF

J gene: TRBJ1-3
V gene: TRBV7-2
CDR3 protein: CASSHIGPSGNTIYF

J gene: TRBJ1-5
V gene: TRBV7-2
CDR3 protein: CASSPLNGQPQHF

J gene: TRBJ1-5
V gene: TRBV24-1
CDR3 protein: CATSGGQGYNQPQHF

J gene: TRBJ2-2
V gene: TRBV15
CDR3 protein: CATSRESTWGAGELFF

J gene: TRBJ2-6
V gene: TRBV4-3
CDR3 protein: CASSPGLGSGANVLTF

J gene: TRBJ2-5
V gene: TRBV5-5
CDR3 protein: CASSPHQRTGETQYF

J gene: TRBJ2-7
V gene: TRBV12-3/TRBV12-4
CDR3 protein: CASSSIRGQGLTYEQYF

J gene: TRBJ2-7
V gene: TRBV7-2
CDR3 protein: CASSFSPGLAGDEQYF

J gene: TRBJ1-6
V gene: TRBV6-1
CDR3 protein: CASSTSPGQPYNSPLHF

J gene: TRBJ2-5
V gene: TRBV11-2
CDR3 protein: CASSLFTETQYF

J gene: TRBJ1-1
V gene: TRBV5-1
CDR3 protein: CASSTGPGTGVLWNTEAFF

J gene: TRBJ2-1
V gene: TRBV6-5
CDR3 protein: CASSYSSPANNEQFF

J gene: TRBJ2-2
V gene: TRBV6-1
CDR3 protein: CASSEIGGLNTGELFF

J gene: TRBJ1-4
V gene: TRBV6-1
CDR3 protein: CASSETDEKLFF

J gene: TRBJ2-2
V gene: TRBV9
CDR3 protein: CASSVLGTVNTGELFF

J gene: TRBJ2-3
V gene: TRBV20-1
CDR3 protein: CSARSGGVSGTDTQYF